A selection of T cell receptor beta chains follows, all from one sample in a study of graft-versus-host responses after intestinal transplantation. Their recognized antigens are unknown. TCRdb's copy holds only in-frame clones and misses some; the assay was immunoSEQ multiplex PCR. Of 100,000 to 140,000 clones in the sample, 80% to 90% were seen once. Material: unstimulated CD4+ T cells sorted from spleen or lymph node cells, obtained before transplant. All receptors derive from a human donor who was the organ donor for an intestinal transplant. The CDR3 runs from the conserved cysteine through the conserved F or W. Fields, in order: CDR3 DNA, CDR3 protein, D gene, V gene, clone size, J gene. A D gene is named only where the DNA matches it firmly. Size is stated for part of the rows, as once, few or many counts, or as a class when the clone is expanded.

DNA: TGCGCCAGCAGCCAAGATCCGGGCGCAAGGGTGATGGCTGGAAACACCATATATTTT
CDR3: CASSQDPGARVMAGNTIYF
D: .
V: TRBV4-1
size: .
J: TRBJ1-3

DNA: TGCGCCAGCAGCCAAGATAGACAGCTGAACACTGAAGCTTTCTTT
CDR3: CASSQDRQLNTEAFF
D: .
V: TRBV4-1
size: .
J: TRBJ1-1

DNA: TGTGCCAGCAGCCGCCCCCGGCTAGCGGGTGAGCAGTTCTTC
CDR3: CASSRPRLAGEQFF
D: TRBD2
V: TRBV7-2
size: .
J: TRBJ2-1

DNA: TGTGCCAGCAGCTTCCGACAGGGCACTGAAGCTTTCTTT
CDR3: CASSFRQGTEAFF
D: TRBD1
V: TRBV5-4
size: .
J: TRBJ1-1

DNA: TGTGCCAGCAGCTTGGCGGTGCGGTTCTCCTACGAGCAGTACTTC
CDR3: CASSLAVRFSYEQYF
D: .
V: TRBV5-5
size: once
J: TRBJ2-7

DNA: TGTGCCAGCAGCTTAAGAAGGACTAGCGAGACAGATACGCAGTATTTT
CDR3: CASSLRRTSETDTQYF
D: TRBD2
V: TRBV7-9
size: .
J: TRBJ2-3

DNA: TGTGCCAGCAGCCCAGGGAGCGGCTACAATGAGCAGTTCTTC
CDR3: CASSPGSGYNEQFF
D: .
V: TRBV7-3
size: .
J: TRBJ2-1

DNA: TGCGCCAGCAGCCAAGGGGGACACTCCGGAAATTCACCCCTCCACTTT
CDR3: CASSQGGHSGNSPLHF
D: .
V: TRBV4-1
size: few
J: TRBJ1-6

DNA: TGTGCCAGCAGCTTAGGCCTAGTGTTCTCTGAGCAGTTCTTC
CDR3: CASSLGLVFSEQFF
D: .
V: TRBV7-9
size: few
J: TRBJ2-1

DNA: TGTGCCAGCAGCTTAGCTAGCGGGAGTGCTAACAATGAGCAGTTCTTC
CDR3: CASSLASGSANNEQFF
D: TRBD2
V: TRBV11-2
size: .
J: TRBJ2-1

DNA: TGTGCCAGCAGCGGACAGTACGGCGGCTACACCTTC
CDR3: CASSGQYGGYTF
D: .
V: TRBV2
size: .
J: TRBJ1-2

DNA: TGTGCCAGCAGTAAAACAGGGCTTCCGGCTAATGAAAAACTGTTTTTT
CDR3: CASSKTGLPANEKLFF
D: .
V: TRBV2
size: .
J: TRBJ1-4

DNA: TGTGCCAGCAGCCAAGATTTAGGCTTTGGTAGCGCAAGAGAGACCCAGTACTTC
CDR3: CASSQDLGFGSARETQYF
D: .
V: TRBV14
size: .
J: TRBJ2-5

DNA: TGTGCCAGCAGCTTATGGGGGGCCACAACGAACACTGAAGCTTTCTTT
CDR3: CASSLWGATTNTEAFF
D: .
V: TRBV5-5
size: .
J: TRBJ1-1

DNA: TGCGCCAGCAGCTGGACAGGTATGAACACTGAAGCTTTCTTT
CDR3: CASSWTGMNTEAFF
D: TRBD1
V: TRBV5-1
size: .
J: TRBJ1-1

DNA: TGCGCCAGCAGCTTGGTAGGGGGCAGGGTAACTGGGGCCAACGTCCTGACTTTC
CDR3: CASSLVGGRVTGANVLTF
D: TRBD1
V: TRBV5-1
size: few
J: TRBJ2-6

DNA: TGTGCCAGCAGTGCTATGGGGCTAGCGGGCTCCTACGAGCAGTACTTC
CDR3: CASSAMGLAGSYEQYF
D: TRBD2
V: TRBV6-1
size: .
J: TRBJ2-7

DNA: TGCGCCAGCAGCTTGCTTGGACAGACCTCAGAGACCCAGTACTTC
CDR3: CASSLLGQTSETQYF
D: .
V: TRBV5-1
size: .
J: TRBJ2-5

DNA: TGTGCCAGCGCTTCAGGGGGGGATCAGCCCCAGCATTTT
CDR3: CASASGGDQPQHF
D: TRBD1
V: TRBV19
size: .
J: TRBJ1-5

DNA: TGTGCCAGCAGCCCGGGGGAGGGGTTGGTCACTGAAGCTTTCTTT
CDR3: CASSPGEGLVTEAFF
D: .
V: TRBV28
size: few
J: TRBJ1-1

DNA: TGTGCCAGCAGGCAACCCGACAGTCTGAAGACCCAGTACTTC
CDR3: CASRQPDSLKTQYF
D: .
V: TRBV7-8
size: .
J: TRBJ2-5

DNA: TGTGCCAGCAGCTTAGCGCGAGGTACTGAAGCTTTCTTT
CDR3: CASSLARGTEAFF
D: .
V: TRBV7-6
size: .
J: TRBJ1-1

DNA: TGTGCCAGCAGTTCCCCGACTAGCGGGGGACGAGATACGCAGTATTTT
CDR3: CASSSPTSGGRDTQYF
D: TRBD2
V: TRBV6-6
size: .
J: TRBJ2-3

DNA: TGTGCCAGCAGCCGAGAGACAGGGCGAGAGTCACCCCTCCACTTT
CDR3: CASSRETGRESPLHF
D: TRBD1
V: TRBV7-2
size: few
J: TRBJ1-6

DNA: TGTGCCAGCAGCCAAGATTTAGGCCAGCTGAACACTGAAGCTTTCTTT
CDR3: CASSQDLGQLNTEAFF
D: .
V: TRBV14
size: .
J: TRBJ1-1

DNA: TGTGCCAGCAGCCTGAGGCGGAATCAGCCCCAGCATTTT
CDR3: CASSLRRNQPQHF
D: .
V: TRBV7-2
size: .
J: TRBJ1-5

DNA: TGTGCCTGGGAAAGCAAGGGACTAGCGGGAGGCGAGCAGTACTTC
CDR3: CAWESKGLAGGEQYF
D: TRBD2
V: TRBV30
size: few
J: TRBJ2-7

DNA: TGTGCCAGCAGTCCTGACAGAGGATTCCAAGAGACCCAGTACTTC
CDR3: CASSPDRGFQETQYF
D: .
V: TRBV7-3
size: .
J: TRBJ2-5

DNA: TGTGCCAGCAGTTGGACTAGCGGGAGCGAGCAGTACTTC
CDR3: CASSWTSGSEQYF
D: TRBD2
V: TRBV6-1
size: .
J: TRBJ2-7

DNA: TGTGCCAGCAGCTCCCGACTAGCGGGGCACAATGAGCAGTTCTTC
CDR3: CASSSRLAGHNEQFF
D: TRBD2
V: TRBV7-2
size: .
J: TRBJ2-1

DNA: TGTGCCAGCAGCAAGGGGGACAGGGGGCTCGGAGCCGGGGAGCTGTTTTTT
CDR3: CASSKGDRGLGAGELFF
D: TRBD1
V: TRBV7-8
size: .
J: TRBJ2-2

DNA: TGCGCCAGCAGTGGAGCTGGGGAGACCCAGTACTTC
CDR3: CASSGAGETQYF
D: .
V: TRBV5-1
size: .
J: TRBJ2-5

DNA: TGCGCCAGCAGCTTGGGCCAGGGAGCGACCGGGGAGCTGTTTTTT
CDR3: CASSLGQGATGELFF
D: .
V: TRBV5-1
size: once
J: TRBJ2-2

DNA: TGTGCCAGCAGCGTAGAAGGGTTGGATGAGCAGTTCTTC
CDR3: CASSVEGLDEQFF
D: .
V: TRBV9
size: .
J: TRBJ2-1

DNA: TGCGCCAGCAGCTTGGGACCCACGGTTAGATCCTATAATTCACCCCTCCACTTT
CDR3: CASSLGPTVRSYNSPLHF
D: .
V: TRBV5-1
size: .
J: TRBJ1-6

DNA: TGTGCCAGCAGTTACTCGACCGGAAACACCATATATTTT
CDR3: CASSYSTGNTIYF
D: .
V: TRBV6-6
size: .
J: TRBJ1-3

DNA: TGCGCCAGCAGCTCCGGGGCCTTAAACACCGGGGAGCTGTTTTTT
CDR3: CASSSGALNTGELFF
D: .
V: TRBV5-1
size: .
J: TRBJ2-2

DNA: TGTGCCAGCAACCCACAGGGAGAGGCTTACCAGCCCCAGCATTTT
CDR3: CASNPQGEAYQPQHF
D: .
V: TRBV9
size: .
J: TRBJ1-5

DNA: TGTGCCAGTAGTATTGGCGGGGCCCCGGGAGAGACCCAGTACTTC
CDR3: CASSIGGAPGETQYF
D: .
V: TRBV19
size: .
J: TRBJ2-5

DNA: TGTGCCAGCAGCTTATTCCCGGCAGGGAGCGAGGAAAAACTGTTTTTT
CDR3: CASSLFPAGSEEKLFF
D: .
V: TRBV7-9
size: few
J: TRBJ1-4

DNA: TGTGCCAGCAGCAAATCCCAGACCGACCGGGAGACCCAGTACTTC
CDR3: CASSKSQTDRETQYF
D: .
V: TRBV21-1
size: once
J: TRBJ2-5

DNA: TGTGCCAGCTCACCACGTGGGGATGAAAAACTGTTTTTT
CDR3: CASSPRGDEKLFF
D: .
V: TRBV18
size: .
J: TRBJ1-4

DNA: TGTGCCAGCAGCCCCCACGCCGTAGAGGAGACCCAGTACTTC
CDR3: CASSPHAVEETQYF
D: .
V: TRBV11-2
size: .
J: TRBJ2-5

DNA: TGTGCCAGCAGCTTATCGACCGGGACTATTCAAGAGACCCAGTACTTC
CDR3: CASSLSTGTIQETQYF
D: TRBD2
V: TRBV7-3
size: .
J: TRBJ2-5

DNA: TGCGCCAGCAGCCCGGACAGGGCAGGTATGAATGAGCAGTTCTTC
CDR3: CASSPDRAGMNEQFF
D: TRBD1
V: TRBV5-1
size: .
J: TRBJ2-1

DNA: TGCAGTCCCATTGATGTTTCGACCCAGTACTTC
CDR3: CSPIDVSTQYF
D: .
V: TRBV20-1
size: .
J: TRBJ2-5

DNA: TGCGCCAGCAGCCAATTTAATATGGGACTGAGCAATCAGCCCCAGCATTTT
CDR3: CASSQFNMGLSNQPQHF
D: .
V: TRBV4-1
size: .
J: TRBJ1-5

DNA: TGTGCCAGCAGTGACCTGGGACTGTCTGGGGAGACCCAGTACTTC
CDR3: CASSDLGLSGETQYF
D: .
V: TRBV2
size: .
J: TRBJ2-5

DNA: TGTGCCAGCAGTTATTCTCCAGATACGCAGTATTTT
CDR3: CASSYSPDTQYF
D: .
V: TRBV6-1
size: few
J: TRBJ2-3

DNA: TGTGCCAGCAGACCACAGACTTACAATGAGCAGTTCTTC
CDR3: CASRPQTYNEQFF
D: .
V: TRBV16
size: .
J: TRBJ2-1

DNA: TGTGCCAGCAGCTGGGGCCGGACGGCCTTACAGTACTTC
CDR3: CASSWGRTALQYF
D: .
V: TRBV5-6
size: .
J: TRBJ2-4

DNA: TGTGCCAGCAGCTTAGAGAGGGGGGCCTACGAGCAGTACTTC
CDR3: CASSLERGAYEQYF
D: .
V: TRBV7-2
size: .
J: TRBJ2-7

DNA: TGTGCCAGCAGCCCGTGGACAGCCTATGGCTACACCTTC
CDR3: CASSPWTAYGYTF
D: .
V: TRBV5-4
size: .
J: TRBJ1-2

DNA: TGTGCCAGCAGCTTGGAGATAGGGGGCCACGAGCAGTACTTC
CDR3: CASSLEIGGHEQYF
D: TRBD1
V: TRBV5-6
size: .
J: TRBJ2-7

DNA: TGTGCCAGCAGCCAAGTAGACAGGGACTACACTGAAGCTTTCTTT
CDR3: CASSQVDRDYTEAFF
D: TRBD1
V: TRBV4-1
size: .
J: TRBJ1-1

DNA: TGTGCCAGCAGCTTGGACAGGGGCAACTATGGCTACACCTTC
CDR3: CASSLDRGNYGYTF
D: TRBD1
V: TRBV5-4
size: .
J: TRBJ1-2

DNA: TGCGCCAGCAGCCAAGGCCCACTAGCCAAGGATTACAATGAGCAGTTCTTC
CDR3: CASSQGPLAKDYNEQFF
D: .
V: TRBV4-1
size: .
J: TRBJ2-1

DNA: TGTGCCAGCAGCCTAGGGACTAGCGGCGTCTACGAGCAGTACTTC
CDR3: CASSLGTSGVYEQYF
D: TRBD2
V: TRBV7-3
size: .
J: TRBJ2-7

DNA: TGTGCCAGCAGTGAACCAGCAGGGGCGAACACTGAAGCTTTCTTT
CDR3: CASSEPAGANTEAFF
D: .
V: TRBV6-1
size: few
J: TRBJ1-1

DNA: TGTGCCAGCAGAAAAGGGGGGCCTCAGGTTGGGGAGCAGTTCTTC
CDR3: CASRKGGPQVGEQFF
D: .
V: TRBV6-1
size: .
J: TRBJ2-1